The source of this T cell receptor beta chain is a study of monozygotic twins with inflammatory bowel disease. Total RNA isolation used whole blood (no T cell sorting was performed). In germline, CDR1 is ENHRY, CDR2 SYGVKD. The CDR3 is 13 residues long. TCRdb re-analyzed the 5' RACE reads; it lists each CDR3 protein once, without DNA. Its listing shows some 160,000 distinct CDR3 sequences. The receptor was derived from a human donor with ulcerative colitis or Crohn's disease, or a healthy co-twin of an affected twin (not recorded which). The chain links TRBV10-3 to TRBJ2-1; TCRdb's D gene call, TRBD1, goes unchecked for lack of DNA. The sequencing input was blood. The CDR3 here is CAISESRVHEQFF.